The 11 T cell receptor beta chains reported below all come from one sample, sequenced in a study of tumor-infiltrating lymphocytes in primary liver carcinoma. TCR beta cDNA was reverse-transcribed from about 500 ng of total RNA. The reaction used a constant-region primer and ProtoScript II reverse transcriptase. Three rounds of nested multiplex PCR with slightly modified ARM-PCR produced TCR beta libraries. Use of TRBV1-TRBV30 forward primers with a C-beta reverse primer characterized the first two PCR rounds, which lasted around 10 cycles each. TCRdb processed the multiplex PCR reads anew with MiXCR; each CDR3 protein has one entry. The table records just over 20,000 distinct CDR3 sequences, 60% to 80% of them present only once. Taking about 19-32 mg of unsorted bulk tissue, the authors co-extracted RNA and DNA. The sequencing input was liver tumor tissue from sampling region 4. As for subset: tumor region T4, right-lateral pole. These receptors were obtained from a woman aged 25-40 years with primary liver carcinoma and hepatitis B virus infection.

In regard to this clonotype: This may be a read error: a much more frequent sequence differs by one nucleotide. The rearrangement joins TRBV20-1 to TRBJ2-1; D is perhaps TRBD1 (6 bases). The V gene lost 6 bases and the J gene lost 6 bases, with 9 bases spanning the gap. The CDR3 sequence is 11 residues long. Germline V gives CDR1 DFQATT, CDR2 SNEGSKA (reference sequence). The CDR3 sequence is CSAKGGNEQFF. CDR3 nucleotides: TGCAGTGCCAAAGGGGGCAATGAGCAGTTCTTC.

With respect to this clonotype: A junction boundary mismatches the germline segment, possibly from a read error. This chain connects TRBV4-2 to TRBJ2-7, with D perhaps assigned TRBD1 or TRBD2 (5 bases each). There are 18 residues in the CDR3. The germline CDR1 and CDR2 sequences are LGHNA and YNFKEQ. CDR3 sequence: CASSQEHLGDGGPREQYF. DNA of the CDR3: TGTGCCAGCAGCCAGGAACACCTAGGAGATGGGGGACCGCGCGAGCAGTACTTT.

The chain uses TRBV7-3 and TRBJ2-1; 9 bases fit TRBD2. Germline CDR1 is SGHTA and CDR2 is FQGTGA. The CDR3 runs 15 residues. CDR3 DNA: TGTACCTGTAGCTTGGCTAGCGGGACGAACAATGAGCAGTTCTTC. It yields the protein CTCSLASGTNNEQFF.

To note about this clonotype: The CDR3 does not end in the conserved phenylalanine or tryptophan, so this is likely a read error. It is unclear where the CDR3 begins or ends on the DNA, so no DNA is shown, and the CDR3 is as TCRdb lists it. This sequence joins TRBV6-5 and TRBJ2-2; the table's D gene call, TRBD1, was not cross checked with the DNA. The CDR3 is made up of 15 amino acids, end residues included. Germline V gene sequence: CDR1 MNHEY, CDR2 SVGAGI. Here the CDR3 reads CASSPRTGITGELSY.

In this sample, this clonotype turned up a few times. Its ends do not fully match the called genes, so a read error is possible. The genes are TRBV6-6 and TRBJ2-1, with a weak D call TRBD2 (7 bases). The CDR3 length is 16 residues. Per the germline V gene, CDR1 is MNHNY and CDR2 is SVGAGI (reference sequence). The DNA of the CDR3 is TGTGCCATAGGGAAGGAGGGCGGGGGCTGGTACAATAAGCAGTTCTTC. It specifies CAIGKEGGGWYNKQFF.

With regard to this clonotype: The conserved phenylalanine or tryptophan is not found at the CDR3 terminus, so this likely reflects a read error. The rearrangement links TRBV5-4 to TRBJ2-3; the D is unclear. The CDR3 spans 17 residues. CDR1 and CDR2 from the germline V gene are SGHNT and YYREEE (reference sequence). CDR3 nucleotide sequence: TGTACCAGCAGCGTAGACGAACACCCTCCACCCACAGATACGCAGTATTTA. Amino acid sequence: CTSSVDEHPPPTDTQYL.

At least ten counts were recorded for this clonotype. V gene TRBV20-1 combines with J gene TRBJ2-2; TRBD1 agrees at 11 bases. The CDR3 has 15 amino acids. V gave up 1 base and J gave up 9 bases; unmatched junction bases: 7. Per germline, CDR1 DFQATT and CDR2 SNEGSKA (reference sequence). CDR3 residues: CSARGTGGAGRELFF. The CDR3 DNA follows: TGCAGTGCTAGAGGGACAGGGGGCGCAGGCCGGGAGCTGTTTTTT.

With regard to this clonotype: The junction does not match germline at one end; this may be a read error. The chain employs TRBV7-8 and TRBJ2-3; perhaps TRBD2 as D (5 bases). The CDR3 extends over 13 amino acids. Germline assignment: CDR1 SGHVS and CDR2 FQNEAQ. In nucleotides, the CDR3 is TGCGCCAGCAGCTCACTAGTACCAGATACTCAGTATTTT. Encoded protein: CASSSLVPDTQYF.

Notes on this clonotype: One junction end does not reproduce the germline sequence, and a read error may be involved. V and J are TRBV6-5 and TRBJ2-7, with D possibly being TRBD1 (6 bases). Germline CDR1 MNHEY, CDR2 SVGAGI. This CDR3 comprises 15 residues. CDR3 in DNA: TGTGCCTGCAGTTGCAAGGACAGCAGCTCCTACGATCAGTACTTC. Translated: CACSCKDSSSYDQYF.

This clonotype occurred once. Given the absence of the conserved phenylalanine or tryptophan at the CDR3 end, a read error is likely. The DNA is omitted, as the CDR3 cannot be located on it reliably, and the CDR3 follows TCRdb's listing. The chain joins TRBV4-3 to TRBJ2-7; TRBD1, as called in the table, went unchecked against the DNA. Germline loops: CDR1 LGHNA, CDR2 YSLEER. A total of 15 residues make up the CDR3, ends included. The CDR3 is CASSQYRWTGGEQYL.

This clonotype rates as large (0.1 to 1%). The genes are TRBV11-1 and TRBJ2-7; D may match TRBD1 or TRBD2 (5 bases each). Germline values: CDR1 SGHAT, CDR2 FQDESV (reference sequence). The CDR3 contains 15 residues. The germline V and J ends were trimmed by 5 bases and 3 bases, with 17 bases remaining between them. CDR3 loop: CASSPRDARFYEQYF. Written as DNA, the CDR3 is TGTGCCAGCAGCCCCCGGGACGCCCGTTTCTACGAGCAGTACTTC.